This T cell receptor (beta chain) stems from a study of CD8 T cells in Susac syndrome. RNA in amounts of roughly 0.5 to 1 ug was reverse transcribed with random hexamers. From the immunoSEQ multiplex PCR reads, TCRdb called clonotypes with MiXCR, one entry per CDR3 protein. The repertoire consists of 330,000 or so distinct CDR3 sequences, with approximately 85% occurring once and the leading ten covering around 0.2%. V was pared by 7 bases and J by 2 bases, with 24 bases between. The CDR3 is 18 amino acids. V gene TRBV12-3 or TRBV12-4 combines with J gene TRBJ1-5, with D perhaps TRBD1 (5 bases). This clonotype was sampled from a human donor with multiple sclerosis. The sample consisted of CD8+ T cells from PBMCs. The CDR3 is CASTPPGAYPWGNQPQHF. In nucleotides, the CDR3 is TGTGCCAGCACCCCCCCCGGGGCCTATCCGTGGGGCAATCAGCCCCAGCATTTT.